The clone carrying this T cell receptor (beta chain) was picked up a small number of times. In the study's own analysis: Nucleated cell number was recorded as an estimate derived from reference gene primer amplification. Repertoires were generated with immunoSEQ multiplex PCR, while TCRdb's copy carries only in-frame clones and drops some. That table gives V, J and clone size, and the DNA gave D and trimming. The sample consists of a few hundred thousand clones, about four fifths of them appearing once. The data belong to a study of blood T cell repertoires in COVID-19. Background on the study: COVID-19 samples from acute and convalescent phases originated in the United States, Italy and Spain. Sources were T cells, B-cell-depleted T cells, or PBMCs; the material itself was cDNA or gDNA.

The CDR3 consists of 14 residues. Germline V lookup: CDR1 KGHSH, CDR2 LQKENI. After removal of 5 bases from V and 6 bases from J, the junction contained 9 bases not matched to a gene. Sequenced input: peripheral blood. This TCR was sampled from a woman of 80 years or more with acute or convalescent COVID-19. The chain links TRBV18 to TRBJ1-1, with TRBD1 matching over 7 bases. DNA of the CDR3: TGTGCCAGCTCATCCACAGGGGACTCGCCTGAAGCTTTCTTT. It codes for CASSSTGDSPEAFF.